In its sample, the clone carrying this T cell receptor beta chain was seen many times. Its antigen is unknown. The investigators amplified TCR beta CDR3 regions from RNA transcripts. HTBI primers were the set used in a first-round RT-PCR of the TCR CDR3. Via MiXCR, TCRdb re-called the multiplex PCR reads, giving one row per CDR3 protein. The table has around 300,000 distinct CDR3 sequences, around 15% seen once; the top ten hold approximately 35%. The sample is drawn from a study of T cells in Graves' hyperthyroidism and ophthalmopathy. Study-level results: Classification by a 13 V-J model distinguished ophthalmopathy from stable hyperthyroidism.

Researchers barred patients who had uncontrolled infection, other autoimmune disease, pregnancy or lactation. Germline CDR1 is ENHRY and CDR2 is SYGVKD. V was shortened by 0 bases and J by 1 base, with 13 bases between the two germline ends. The CDR3 has 16 residues. Input material: blood. The rearrangement joins TRBV10-3 to TRBJ2-7; D remains unclear. The sequence was collected from a woman in her thirties or forties with Graves' ophthalmopathy. The CDR3 region is CAISESILIGSYEQYF. Written as DNA, the CDR3 is TGTGCCATCAGTGAGTCGATTTTAATCGGATCCTACGAGCAGTACTTC.